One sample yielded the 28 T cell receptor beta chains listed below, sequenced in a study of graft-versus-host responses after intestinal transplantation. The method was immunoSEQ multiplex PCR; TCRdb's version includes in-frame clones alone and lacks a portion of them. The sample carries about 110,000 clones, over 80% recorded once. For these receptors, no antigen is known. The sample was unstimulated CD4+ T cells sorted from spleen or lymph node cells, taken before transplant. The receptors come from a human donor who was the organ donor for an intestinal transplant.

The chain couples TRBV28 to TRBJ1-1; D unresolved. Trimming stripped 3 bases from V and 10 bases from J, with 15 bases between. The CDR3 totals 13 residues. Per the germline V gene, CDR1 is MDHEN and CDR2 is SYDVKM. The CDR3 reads CASSLNGNLGAFF. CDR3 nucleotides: TGTGCCAGCAGTTTGAATGGTAATCTCGGAGCTTTCTTT.

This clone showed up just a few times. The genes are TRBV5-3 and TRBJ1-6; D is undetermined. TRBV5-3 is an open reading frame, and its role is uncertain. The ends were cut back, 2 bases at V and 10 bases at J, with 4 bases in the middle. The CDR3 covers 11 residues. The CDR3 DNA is TGTGCCAGAAGCTTTATCTCACCCCTCCACTTT. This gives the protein CARSFISPLHF.

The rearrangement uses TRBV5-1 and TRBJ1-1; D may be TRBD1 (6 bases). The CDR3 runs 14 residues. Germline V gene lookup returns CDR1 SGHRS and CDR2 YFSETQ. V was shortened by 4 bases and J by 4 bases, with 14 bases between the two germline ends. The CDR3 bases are TGCGCCAGCAGCGCCTACAGGGAGGGCACTGAAGCTTTCTTT. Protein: CASSAYREGTEAFF.

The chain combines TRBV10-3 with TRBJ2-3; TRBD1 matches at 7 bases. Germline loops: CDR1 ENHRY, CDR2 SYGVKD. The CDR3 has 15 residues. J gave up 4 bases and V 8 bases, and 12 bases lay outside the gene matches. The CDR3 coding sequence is TGTGCCATCGCATCCACAGGGGATTTAGCAGATACGCAGTATTTT. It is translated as CAIASTGDLADTQYF.

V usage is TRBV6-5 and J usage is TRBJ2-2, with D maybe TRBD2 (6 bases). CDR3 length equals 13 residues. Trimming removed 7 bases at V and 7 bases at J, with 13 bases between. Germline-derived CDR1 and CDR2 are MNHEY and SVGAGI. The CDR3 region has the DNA TGTGCCAGCAAAAGAAGGGAGGTCGGGGAGCTGTTTTTT. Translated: CASKRREVGELFF.

The CDR3 DNA is TGTGCCAGCTCACGGTCGGCCTCAGAAGAGCAGTACTTC. This codes for CASSRSASEEQYF. The rearrangement uses TRBV18 and TRBJ2-7; D unclear. There are 13 residues in the CDR3. Looked up from germline, CDR1 is KGHSH and CDR2 is LQKENI. Trimming took 4 bases from V and 7 from J, leaving 14 bases between them.

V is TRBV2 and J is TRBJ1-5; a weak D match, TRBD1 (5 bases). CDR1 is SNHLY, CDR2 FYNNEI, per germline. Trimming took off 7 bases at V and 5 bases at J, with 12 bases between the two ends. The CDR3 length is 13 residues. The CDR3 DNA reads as TGTGCCAGCAAAAGGACAACCTATCAGCCCCAGCATTTT. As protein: CASKRTTYQPQHF.

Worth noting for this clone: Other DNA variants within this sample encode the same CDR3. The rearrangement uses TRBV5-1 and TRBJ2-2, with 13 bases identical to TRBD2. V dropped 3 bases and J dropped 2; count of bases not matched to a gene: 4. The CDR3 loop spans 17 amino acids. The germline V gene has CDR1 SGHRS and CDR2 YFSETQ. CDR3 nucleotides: TGCGCCAGCAGCTGGACTAGCGGGAGCCCTAACACCGGGGAGCTGTTTTTT. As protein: CASSWTSGSPNTGELFF.

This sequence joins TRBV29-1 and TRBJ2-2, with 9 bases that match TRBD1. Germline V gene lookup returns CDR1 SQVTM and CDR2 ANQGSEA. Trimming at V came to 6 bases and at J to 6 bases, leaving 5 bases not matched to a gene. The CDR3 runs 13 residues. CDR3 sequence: CSVRDRDPGELFF. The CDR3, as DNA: TGCAGCGTCCGGGACAGGGACCCCGGGGAGCTGTTTTTT.

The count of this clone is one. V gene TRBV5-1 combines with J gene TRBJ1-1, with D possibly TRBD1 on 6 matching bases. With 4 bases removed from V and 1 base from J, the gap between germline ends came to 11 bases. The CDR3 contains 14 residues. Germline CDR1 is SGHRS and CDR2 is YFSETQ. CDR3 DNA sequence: TGCGCCAGCAGCAGGGACATCCAGAACACTGAAGCTTTCTTT. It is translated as CASSRDIQNTEAFF.

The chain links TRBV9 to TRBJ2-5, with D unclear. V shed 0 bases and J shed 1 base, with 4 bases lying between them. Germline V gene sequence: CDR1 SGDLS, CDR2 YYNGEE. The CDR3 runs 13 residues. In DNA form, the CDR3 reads TGTGCCAGCAGCGTAGACAGCCAAGAGACCCAGTACTTC. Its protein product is CASSVDSQETQYF.

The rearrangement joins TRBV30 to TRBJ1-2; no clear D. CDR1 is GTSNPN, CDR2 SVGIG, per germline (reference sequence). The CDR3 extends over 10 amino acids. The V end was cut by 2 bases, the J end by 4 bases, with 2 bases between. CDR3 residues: CAWSSYGYTF. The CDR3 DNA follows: TGTGCCTGGAGTTCCTATGGCTACACCTTC.

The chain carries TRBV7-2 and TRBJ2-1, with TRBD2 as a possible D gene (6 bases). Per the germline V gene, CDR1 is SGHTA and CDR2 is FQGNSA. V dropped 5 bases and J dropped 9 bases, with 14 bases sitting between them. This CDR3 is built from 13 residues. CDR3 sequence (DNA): TGTGCCAGCAGCCCCCGATCAGCGGGTGAGCAGTTCTTC. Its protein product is CASSPRSAGEQFF. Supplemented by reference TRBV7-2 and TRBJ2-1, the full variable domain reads GAGVSQSPSNKVTEKGKDVELRCDPISGHTALYWYRQSLGQGLEFLIYFQGNSAPDKSGLPSDRFSAERTGGSVSTLTIQRTQQEDSAVYLCASSPRSAGEQFFGPGTRLTVL.

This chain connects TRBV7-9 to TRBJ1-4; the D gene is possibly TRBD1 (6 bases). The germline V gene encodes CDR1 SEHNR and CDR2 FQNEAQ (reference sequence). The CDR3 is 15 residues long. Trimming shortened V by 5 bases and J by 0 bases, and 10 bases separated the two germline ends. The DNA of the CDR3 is TGTGCCAGCAGCCGGGACACATCAACTAATGAAAAACTGTTTTTT. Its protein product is CASSRDTSTNEKLFF.

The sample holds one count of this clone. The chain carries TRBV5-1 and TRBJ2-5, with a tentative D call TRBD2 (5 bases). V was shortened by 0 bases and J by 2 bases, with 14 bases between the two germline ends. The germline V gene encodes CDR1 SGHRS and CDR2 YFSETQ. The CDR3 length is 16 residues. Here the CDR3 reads CASSLEGRPGQETQYF. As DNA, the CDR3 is TGCGCCAGCAGCTTGGAAGGGAGACCGGGACAAGAGACCCAGTACTTC.

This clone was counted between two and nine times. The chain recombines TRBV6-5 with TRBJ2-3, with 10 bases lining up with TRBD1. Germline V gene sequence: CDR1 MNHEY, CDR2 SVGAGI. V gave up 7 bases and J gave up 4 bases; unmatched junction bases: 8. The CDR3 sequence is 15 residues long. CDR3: CASTLGQGVSDTQYF. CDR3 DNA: TGTGCCAGCACCTTAGGACAGGGGGTGTCAGATACGCAGTATTTT.

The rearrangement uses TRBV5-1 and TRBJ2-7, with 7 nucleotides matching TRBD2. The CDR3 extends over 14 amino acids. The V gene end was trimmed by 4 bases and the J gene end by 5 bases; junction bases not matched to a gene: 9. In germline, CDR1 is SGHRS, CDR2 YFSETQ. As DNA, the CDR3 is TGCGCCAGCAGCAGAATCCCCGCGGGAGACGAGCAGTACTTC. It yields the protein CASSRIPAGDEQYF.

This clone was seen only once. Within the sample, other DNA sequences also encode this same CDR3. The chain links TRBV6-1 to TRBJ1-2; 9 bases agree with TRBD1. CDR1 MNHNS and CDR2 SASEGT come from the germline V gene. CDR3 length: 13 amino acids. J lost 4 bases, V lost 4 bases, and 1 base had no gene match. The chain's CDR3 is CASSADRGYGYTF. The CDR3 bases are TGTGCCAGCAGTGCGGACAGGGGCTATGGCTACACCTTC.

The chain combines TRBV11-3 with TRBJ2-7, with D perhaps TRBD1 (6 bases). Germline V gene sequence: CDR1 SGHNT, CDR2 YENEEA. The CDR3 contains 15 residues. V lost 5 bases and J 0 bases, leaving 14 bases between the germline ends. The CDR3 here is CASSRNQGSSYEQYF. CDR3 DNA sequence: TGTGCCAGCAGCCGCAATCAGGGGAGCTCCTACGAGCAGTACTTC. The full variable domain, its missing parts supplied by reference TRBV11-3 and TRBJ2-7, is EAGVVQSPRYKIIEKKQPVAFWCNPISGHNTLYWYLQNLGQGPELLIRYENEEAVDDSQLPKDRFSAERLKGVDSTLKIQPAELGDSAVYLCASSRNQGSSYEQYFGPGTRLTVT.

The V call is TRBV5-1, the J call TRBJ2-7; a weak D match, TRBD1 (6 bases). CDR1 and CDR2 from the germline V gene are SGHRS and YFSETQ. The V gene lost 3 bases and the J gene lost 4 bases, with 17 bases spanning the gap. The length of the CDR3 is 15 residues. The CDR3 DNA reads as TGCGCCAGCAGCTCCCGGACAGAGGGAATGTACGAGCAGTACTTC. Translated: CASSSRTEGMYEQYF.

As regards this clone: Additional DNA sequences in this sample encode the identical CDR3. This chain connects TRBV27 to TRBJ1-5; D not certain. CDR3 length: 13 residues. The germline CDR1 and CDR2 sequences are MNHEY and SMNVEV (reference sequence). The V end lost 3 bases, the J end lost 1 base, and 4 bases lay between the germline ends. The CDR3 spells CASSFNSNQPQHF. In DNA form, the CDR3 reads TGTGCCAGCAGTTTTAACAGCAATCAGCCCCAGCATTTT.

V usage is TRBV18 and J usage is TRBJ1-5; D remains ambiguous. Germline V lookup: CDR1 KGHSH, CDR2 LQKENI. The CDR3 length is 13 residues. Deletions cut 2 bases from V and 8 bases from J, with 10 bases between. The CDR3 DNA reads TGTGCCAGCTCACCATCGGAAAGGGAGCCCCAGCATTTT. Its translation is CASSPSEREPQHF.

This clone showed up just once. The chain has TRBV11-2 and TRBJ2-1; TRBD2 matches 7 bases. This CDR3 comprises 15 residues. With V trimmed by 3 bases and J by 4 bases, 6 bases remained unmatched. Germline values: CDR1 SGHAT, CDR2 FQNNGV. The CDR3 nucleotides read TGTGCCAGCAGCTTGGTTAGCGGGTTTTACAATGAGCAGTTCTTC. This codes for CASSLVSGFYNEQFF.

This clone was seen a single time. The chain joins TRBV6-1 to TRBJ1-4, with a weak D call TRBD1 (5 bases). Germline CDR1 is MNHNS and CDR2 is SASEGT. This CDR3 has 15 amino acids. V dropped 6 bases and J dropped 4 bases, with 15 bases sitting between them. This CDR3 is CASSRTSGFNEKLFF. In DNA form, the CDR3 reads TGTGCCAGCAGCAGAACCTCAGGGTTTAATGAAAAACTGTTTTTT.

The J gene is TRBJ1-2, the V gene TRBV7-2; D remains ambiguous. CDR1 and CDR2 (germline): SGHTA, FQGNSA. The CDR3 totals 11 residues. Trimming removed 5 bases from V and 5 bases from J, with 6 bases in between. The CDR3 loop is CASSPGYGYTF. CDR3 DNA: TGTGCCAGCAGCCCCGGGTATGGCTACACCTTC.

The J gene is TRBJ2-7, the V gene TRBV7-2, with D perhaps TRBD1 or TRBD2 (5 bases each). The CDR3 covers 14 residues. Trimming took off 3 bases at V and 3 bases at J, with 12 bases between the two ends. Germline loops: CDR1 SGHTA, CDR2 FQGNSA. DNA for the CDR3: TGTGCCAGCAGCTTGACAGCGGACAACTACGAGCAGTACTTC. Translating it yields CASSLTADNYEQYF.

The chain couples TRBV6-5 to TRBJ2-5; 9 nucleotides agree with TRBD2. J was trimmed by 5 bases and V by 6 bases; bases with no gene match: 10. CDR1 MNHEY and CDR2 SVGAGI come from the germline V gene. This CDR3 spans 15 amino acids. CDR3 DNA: TGTGCCAGCAGAGACCGGGGACTAGCAGAGGAGACCCAGTACTTC. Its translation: CASRDRGLAEETQYF.

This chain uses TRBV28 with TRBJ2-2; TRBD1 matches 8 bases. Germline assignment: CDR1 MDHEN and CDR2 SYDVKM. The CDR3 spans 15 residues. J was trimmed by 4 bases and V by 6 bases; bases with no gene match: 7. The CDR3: CASSSQGAGTGELFF. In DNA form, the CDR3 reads TGTGCCAGCAGCTCTCAGGGGGCTGGCACCGGGGAGCTGTTTTTT. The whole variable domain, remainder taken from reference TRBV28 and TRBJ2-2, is DVKVTQSSRYLVKRTGEKVFLECVQDMDHENMFWYRQDPGLGLRLIYFSYDVKMKEKGDIPEGYSVSREKKERFSLILESASTNQTSMYLCASSSQGAGTGELFFGEGSRLTVL.